Presented here are 9 T cell receptor beta chains from one specimen sequenced in a study of CD4+ T cells in melanoma. Sequencing was performed with immunoSEQ multiplex PCR; in TCRdb, only in-frame clones are kept and a portion is missing. The sample includes over 100,000 clones, about 92% of them seen just once. Sequencing input: peripheral blood. The origin of the receptors is a human donor with melanoma.

The genes are TRBV6-5 and TRBJ1-5; unclear D gene. The CDR3 spans 15 residues. CDR1 is MNHEY, CDR2 SVGAGI, per germline. V was clipped by 6 bases and J by 6 bases, with 18 bases between them. As DNA, the CDR3 is TGTGCCAGCAGGGAGAGGAGGGAGCCTATTCAGCCCCAGCATTTT. It translates to CASRERREPIQPQHF.

The chain employs TRBV29-1 and TRBJ2-7, with D possibly being TRBD1 or TRBD2 (5 bases each). The V end was cut by 4 bases, the J end by 9 bases, with 16 bases between. This CDR3 has 12 residues. Looked up from germline, CDR1 is SQVTM and CDR2 is ANQGSEA. CDR3 protein: CSVGLTGRVQYF. The CDR3 region has the DNA TGCAGCGTTGGGCTCACGGGACGGGTGCAGTACTTC.

The chain combines TRBV19 with TRBJ1-1; D may be TRBD1 (6 bases). The CDR3 totals 15 residues. Between the trimmed V and J ends, which lost 3 bases and 2 bases, there was a span of 13 bases. The germline CDR1 and CDR2 sequences are LNHDA and SQIVND (reference sequence). The CDR3 region has the DNA TGTGCCAGTAGTATTTTGGGGGGCGGAAACACTGAAGCTTTCTTT. Its protein product is CASSILGGGNTEAFF.

Regarding this clone: Other DNA sequences from this sample encode an identical CDR3 as well. The chain employs TRBV7-2 and TRBJ2-7; D gene ambiguous. CDR3 length: 11 residues. With 3 bases removed from V and 1 base from J, the gap between germline ends came to 1 base. The germline CDR1 and CDR2 sequences are SGHTA and FQGNSA. The CDR3 region is CASSFSYEQYF. In nucleotides, the CDR3 is TGTGCCAGCAGCTTTTCCTACGAGCAGTACTTC.

The chain couples TRBV2 to TRBJ2-5, with 7 bases aligning to TRBD2. Germline trimming cut 1 base from V and 2 bases from J; bases unmatched to any gene: 4. CDR3 length: 15 amino acids. Germline CDR1 SNHLY, CDR2 FYNNEI. The CDR3, as DNA: TGTGCCAGCAGTGAAGTTGGACTAGTTCAAGAGACCCAGTACTTC. Its protein product is CASSEVGLVQETQYF.

The chain employs TRBV9 and TRBJ1-5; possible D gene TRBD1, 6 bases. Germline V gene data show CDR1 as SGDLS and CDR2 as YYNGEE. The V end was cut by 2 bases, the J end by 2 bases, with 8 bases between. This CDR3 has 14 residues. Here the CDR3 reads CASSVSGGNQPQHF. DNA of the CDR3: TGTGCCAGCAGCGTGTCAGGGGGCAATCAGCCCCAGCATTTT.

The chain has TRBV25-1 and TRBJ1-6; D gene unclear. Germline V CDR1 and CDR2: MGHDK, SYGVNS. Trimming took 3 bases from V and 3 from J, leaving 9 bases between them. CDR3 length equals 15 residues. CDR3 residues: CASSESRGYNSPLHF. The CDR3 region has the DNA TGTGCCAGCAGTGAGAGTAGAGGCTATAATTCACCCCTCCACTTT.

The chain recombines TRBV5-1 with TRBJ2-2, with TRBD1 identical over 7 bases. The V segment lost 4 bases and the J segment 3 bases; nucleotides outside the gene matches: 3. CDR3 size: 14 residues. Germline CDR1 SGHRS, CDR2 YFSETQ. DNA of the CDR3: TGCGCCAGCAGCATACAGGGGTACACCGGGGAGCTGTTTTTT. As protein: CASSIQGYTGELFF.

The J gene is TRBJ2-7, the V gene TRBV28; no firm D call. Trimming removed 2 bases from V and 4 bases from J, with 24 bases in between. This CDR3 comprises 18 residues. Germline assignment: CDR1 MDHEN and CDR2 SYDVKM. CDR3 in DNA: TGTGCCAGCAGTTTAGATCTCAACTCCCCCCTCATGAAATACGAGCAGTACTTC. Residues: CASSLDLNSPLMKYEQYF.